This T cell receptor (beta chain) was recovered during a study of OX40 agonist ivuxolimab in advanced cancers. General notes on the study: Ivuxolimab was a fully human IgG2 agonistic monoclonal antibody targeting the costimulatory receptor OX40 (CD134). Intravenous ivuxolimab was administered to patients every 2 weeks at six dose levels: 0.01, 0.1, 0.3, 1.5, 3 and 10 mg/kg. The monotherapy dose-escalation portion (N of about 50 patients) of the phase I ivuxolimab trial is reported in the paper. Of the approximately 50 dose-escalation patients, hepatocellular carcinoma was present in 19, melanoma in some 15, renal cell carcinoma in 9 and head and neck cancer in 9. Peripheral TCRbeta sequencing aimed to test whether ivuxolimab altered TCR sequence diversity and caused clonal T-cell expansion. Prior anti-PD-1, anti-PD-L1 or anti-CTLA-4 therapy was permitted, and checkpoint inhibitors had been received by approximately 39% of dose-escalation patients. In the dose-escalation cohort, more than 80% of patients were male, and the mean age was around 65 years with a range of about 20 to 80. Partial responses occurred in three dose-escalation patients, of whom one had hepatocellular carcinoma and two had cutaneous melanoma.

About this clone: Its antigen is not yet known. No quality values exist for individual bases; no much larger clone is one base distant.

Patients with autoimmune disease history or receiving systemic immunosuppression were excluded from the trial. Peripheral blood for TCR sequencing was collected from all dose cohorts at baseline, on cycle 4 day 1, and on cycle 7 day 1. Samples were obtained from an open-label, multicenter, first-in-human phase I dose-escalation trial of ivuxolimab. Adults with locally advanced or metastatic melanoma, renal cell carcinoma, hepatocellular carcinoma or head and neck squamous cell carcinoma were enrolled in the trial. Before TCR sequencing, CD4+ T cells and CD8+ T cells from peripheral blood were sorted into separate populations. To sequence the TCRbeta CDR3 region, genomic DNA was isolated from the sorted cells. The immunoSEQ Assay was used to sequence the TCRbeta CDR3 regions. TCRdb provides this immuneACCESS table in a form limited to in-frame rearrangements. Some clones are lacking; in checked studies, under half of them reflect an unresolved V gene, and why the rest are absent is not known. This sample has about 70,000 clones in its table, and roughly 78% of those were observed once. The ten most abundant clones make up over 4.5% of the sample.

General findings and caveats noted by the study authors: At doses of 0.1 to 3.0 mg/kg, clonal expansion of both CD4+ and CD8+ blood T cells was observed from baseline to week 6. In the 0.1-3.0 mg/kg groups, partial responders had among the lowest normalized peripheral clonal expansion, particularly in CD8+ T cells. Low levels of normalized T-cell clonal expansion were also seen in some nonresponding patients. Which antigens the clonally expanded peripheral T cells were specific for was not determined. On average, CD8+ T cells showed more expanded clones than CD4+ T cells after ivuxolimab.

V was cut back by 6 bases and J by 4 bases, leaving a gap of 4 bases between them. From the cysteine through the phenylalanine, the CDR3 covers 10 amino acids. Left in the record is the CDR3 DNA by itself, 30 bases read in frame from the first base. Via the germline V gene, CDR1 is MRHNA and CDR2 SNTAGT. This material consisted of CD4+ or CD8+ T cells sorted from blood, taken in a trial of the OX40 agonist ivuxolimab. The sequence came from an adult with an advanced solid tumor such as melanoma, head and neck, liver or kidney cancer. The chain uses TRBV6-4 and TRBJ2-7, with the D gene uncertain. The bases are TGTGCCAGCAGGGTATACGAGCAGTACTTC. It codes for CASRVYEQYF.